The 25 T cell receptor beta chains presented below share a single source sample, sequenced in a study of Graves' ophthalmopathy and Graves' hyperthyroidism. Amplification of the TCR beta CDR3 regions used RNA transcripts (as template). First-round RT-PCR employed HTBI primers, with a second-round multiplex PCR after it. A single record per CDR3 protein comes from TCRdb applying MiXCR to the multiplex PCR reads. The profile shows a few hundred thousand distinct CDR3 sequences, about 18% of them singletons. Sequences were obtained from peripheral blood. All receptors derive from an adult woman with stable Graves' hyperthyroidism.

J is TRBJ2-7 and V is TRBV5-1, with 8 bases identical to TRBD1. CDR1 SGHRS and CDR2 YFSETQ come from the germline V gene. The CDR3 runs 15 residues. The trim removed 0 bases at V and 6 bases at J, leaving 8 bases unmatched. The CDR3 protein is CASSLALAGGLEQYF. CDR3 DNA: TGCGCCAGCAGCTTGGCTTTGGCAGGGGGCCTCGAGCAGTACTTC.

The chain combines TRBV5-1 with TRBJ2-7; 9 bases line up with TRBD2. Germline lookup yields CDR1 SGHRS and CDR2 YFSETQ. The CDR3 is made up of 15 amino acids. J lost 0 bases, V lost 2 bases, and 3 bases had no gene match. CDR3 DNA: TGCGCCAGCAGCTTCTTAGCGGGAGCCTCCTACGAGCAGTACTTC. This sequence encodes CASSFLAGASYEQYF.

This clonotype was seen many times. The genes are TRBV20-1 and TRBJ2-5, with TRBD2 matching 10 bases. Germline-derived CDR1 and CDR2 are DFQATT and SNEGSKA (reference sequence). The CDR3 sequence is 13 residues long. The V and J ends lost 6 bases and 5 bases, in that order; junction bases with no gene match: 6. CDR3 sequence: CSAFLAGVETQYF. The CDR3 coding sequence is TGCAGTGCGTTCCTAGCGGGAGTGGAGACCCAGTACTTC.

This clonotype was observed at least ten times. The rearrangement links TRBV28 to TRBJ2-7; the match to TRBD2 covers 10 bases. The CDR3 runs to 18 residues. With 1 base clipped from V and 4 bases from J, the junction kept 13 bases outside the gene matches. Per the germline V gene, CDR1 is MDHEN and CDR2 is SYDVKM. In DNA form, the CDR3 reads TGTGCCAGCAGTTTATTCCCGAAGGTTAGCGGGAGGAAGTACGAGCAGTACTTC. Its translation: CASSLFPKVSGRKYEQYF. Looking up the rest from reference TRBV28 and TRBJ2-7 gives the full variable domain: DVKVTQSSRYLVKRTGEKVFLECVQDMDHENMFWYRQDPGLGLRLIYFSYDVKMKEKGDIPEGYSVSREKKERFSLILESASTNQTSMYLCASSLFPKVSGRKYEQYFGPGTRLTVT.

This clonotype was found a few times. In DNA, the CDR3 is TGCAGTGCCTTCCAGGGCGGGACTACCTACGAGCAGTACTTC. This translates into CSAFQGGTTYEQYF. The chain is built from TRBV20-1 and TRBJ2-7; 7 nucleotides agree with TRBD2. J was trimmed by 2 bases and V by 6 bases; bases with no gene match: 10. The germline CDR1 and CDR2 sequences are DFQATT and SNEGSKA (reference sequence). The CDR3 totals 14 residues.

The rearrangement uses TRBV2 and TRBJ2-5; TRBD2 aligns across 15 bases. There are 16 residues in the CDR3. Losses at the gene ends were 4 bases for V and 2 bases for J; bases not matched to a gene: 2. Germline lookup yields CDR1 SNHLY and CDR2 FYNNEI. The CDR3 here is CASSGGLAGGQETQYF. In DNA form, the CDR3 reads TGTGCCAGCAGTGGGGGACTAGCGGGAGGTCAAGAGACCCAGTACTTC.

This chain joins TRBV6-1 and TRBJ1-5, with D maybe TRBD1 (5 bases). CDR1 is MNHNS, CDR2 SASEGT, per germline. V was clipped by 7 bases and J by 5 bases, with 24 bases between them. The CDR3 is made up of 17 amino acids. The chain's CDR3 is CASNPTPDSLIYQPQHF. CDR3 bases: TGTGCCAGCAACCCCACTCCCGACAGCCTGATCTATCAGCCCCAGCATTTT.

This clonotype has ten or more counts. The genes are TRBV24-1 and TRBJ1-1, with D possibly TRBD1 on 6 matching bases. CDR1 is KGHDR and CDR2 is SFDVKD in the germline V gene. V lost 3 bases, J lost 4 bases, and 17 bases lay in between. CDR3 length equals 16 residues. The CDR3 loop is CATSDNPGGGSTEAFF. DNA of the CDR3: TGTGCCACCAGTGATAACCCTGGAGGGGGGAGCACTGAAGCTTTCTTT.

The chain links TRBV28 to TRBJ1-5; tentatively, D is TRBD1 (6 bases). V dropped 5 bases and J dropped 6 bases, with 23 bases sitting between them. CDR1 MDHEN and CDR2 SYDVKM come from the germline V gene. The CDR3 runs 17 residues. The CDR3, as DNA: TGTGCCAGCAGTCGGTGGCGCGAGGGGGGAAGGGGTCAGCCCCAGCATTTT. Translated: CASSRWREGGRGQPQHF.

This clonotype was counted a few times. V usage is TRBV5-1 and J usage is TRBJ2-7; perhaps TRBD1 as D (5 bases). The CDR3 sequence is 15 residues long. Germline CDR1 and CDR2: SGHRS and YFSETQ. V was pared by 2 bases and J by 0 bases, with 12 bases between. CDR3 bases: TGCGCCAGCAGCTTTGCTGCGGACAACTCCTACGAGCAGTACTTC. Translation gives CASSFAADNSYEQYF. Supplemented by reference TRBV5-1 and TRBJ2-7, the full variable domain reads KAGVTQTPRYLIKTRGQQVTLSCSPISGHRSVSWYQQTPGQGLQFLFEYFSETQRNKGNFPGRFSGRQFSNSRSEMNVSTLELGDSALYLCASSFAADNSYEQYFGPGTRLTVT.

Ten or more counts support this clonotype. V gene TRBV6-4 combines with J gene TRBJ2-7, with 14 bases that match TRBD2. The CDR3 contains 17 residues. Germline lookup yields CDR1 MRHNA and CDR2 SNTAGT. The trim removed 8 bases at V and 0 bases at J, leaving 9 bases unmatched. For the CDR3, the DNA is TGTGCCAGCGAGATGACTAGCGGGAGGGAACACTCCTACGAGCAGTACTTC. Translating it yields CASEMTSGREHSYEQYF.

V gene TRBV11-2 combines with J gene TRBJ2-1; no clear D. Trimming removed 1 base from V and 0 bases from J, with 7 bases in between. From germline, CDR1 is SGHAT and CDR2 FQNNGV. CDR3 length: 15 amino acids. CDR3: CASSLVDLSYNEQFF. Written as DNA, the CDR3 is TGTGCCAGCAGCTTAGTAGACCTCTCCTACAATGAGCAGTTCTTC. Looking up the rest from reference TRBV11-2 and TRBJ2-1 gives the full variable domain: EAGVAQSPRYKIIEKRQSVAFWCNPISGHATLYWYQQILGQGPKLLIQFQNNGVVDDSQLPKDRFSAERLKGVDSTLKIQPAKLEDSAVYLCASSLVDLSYNEQFFGPGTRLTVL.

Regarding this clonotype: The junction departs from the called germline gene at one end, perhaps through a read error. The chain has TRBV7-9 and TRBJ2-7; TRBD2 might be the D (6 bases). Germline V gene lookup returns CDR1 SEHNR and CDR2 FQNEAQ (reference sequence). The CDR3 is 12 amino acids. The CDR3 reads CASSFLANDQYF. The CDR3 region has the DNA TGTGCCAGCAGCTTTCTAGCGAACGATCAGTACTTC.

This clonotype appeared many times. The V call is TRBV30, the J call TRBJ1-1, with D unresolved. CDR1 GTSNPN and CDR2 SVGIG come from the germline V gene (reference sequence). V was pared by 2 bases and J by 10 bases, with 11 bases between. The CDR3 runs 11 residues. The CDR3 DNA is TGTGCCTGGAGTCTGGGCAGAGGAGCTTTCTTT. Residues: CAWSLGRGAFF.

This clonotype occurred many times. The chain joins TRBV28 to TRBJ1-1; weak D call: TRBD1 (5 bases). The CDR3 contains 14 residues. CDR1 is MDHEN, CDR2 SYDVKM, per germline. V was trimmed by 6 bases and J by 10 bases, leaving 21 bases between them. CDR3 nucleotides: TGTGCCAGCAGCCCTATTATTCAGGGATTGGGAGCTTTCTTT. Protein product: CASSPIIQGLGAFF.

This clonotype was observed at least ten times. The chain couples TRBV6-5 to TRBJ1-5; no clear D gene. This CDR3 comprises 14 residues. V lost 0 bases and J 10 bases, leaving 13 bases between the germline ends. Germline lookup yields CDR1 MNHEY and CDR2 SVGAGI. The DNA of the CDR3 is TGTGCCAGCAGTTACTCGAGAGGCGAGAGCCCCCAGCATTTT. Translated, it gives CASSYSRGESPQHF.

This clonotype was detected only a few times. The chain combines TRBV28 with TRBJ2-2, with D unresolved. V was shortened by 8 bases and J by 0 bases, with 10 bases between the two germline ends. Germline V lookup: CDR1 MDHEN, CDR2 SYDVKM. The CDR3 sequence is 14 residues long. Here the CDR3 DNA reads TGTGCCAGCGTTCGGCGGCCGAACACCGGGGAGCTGTTTTTT. Translation gives CASVRRPNTGELFF.

This clonotype was detected ten times or more. The chain couples TRBV12-3 or TRBV12-4 to TRBJ2-5, with 12 positions matching TRBD2. This CDR3 has 15 amino acids. J gave up 5 bases and V 4 bases, and 5 bases lay outside the gene matches. CDR3 sequence (DNA): TGTGCCAGCAGTTCGCAGCTAGCGGGGGGGGAGACCCAGTACTTC. Translating gives CASSSQLAGGETQYF.

This clonotype was seen ten or more times. This rearrangement joins TRBV30 to TRBJ1-1; D gene uncertain. Germline V lookup: CDR1 GTSNPN, CDR2 SVGIG (reference sequence). V was pared by 0 bases and J by 1 base, with 9 bases between. The length of the CDR3 is 14 residues. CDR3 residues: CAWSVQRQNTEAFF. The CDR3 coding sequence is TGTGCCTGGAGTGTTCAACGGCAGAACACTGAAGCTTTCTTT.

This clonotype was seen ten or more times. The chain has TRBV20-1 and TRBJ2-5; no clear D. CDR1 is DFQATT, CDR2 SNEGSKA, per germline (reference sequence). Trimming took 0 bases from V and 5 from J, leaving 19 bases between them. The CDR3 is 16 residues long. The CDR3 loop is CSARDPSGSMEETQYF. CDR3 DNA sequence: TGCAGTGCTAGAGACCCCTCAGGCTCTATGGAGGAGACCCAGTACTTC.

This clonotype was counted ten times or more. The rearrangement joins TRBV7-2 to TRBJ1-5; D is possibly TRBD1 (6 bases). From germline, CDR1 is SGHTA and CDR2 FQGNSA. Deletions cut 1 base from V and 0 bases from J, with 7 bases between. The CDR3 loop spans 15 amino acids. CDR3 loop: CASSLGTVSNQPQHF. The CDR3 bases are TGTGCCAGCAGCTTAGGGACAGTTAGCAATCAGCCCCAGCATTTT.

The chain uses TRBV12-3 or TRBV12-4 and TRBJ1-2, with D perhaps TRBD1 (5 bases). CDR3 length: 13 amino acids. With 3 bases removed from V and 6 bases from J, the gap between germline ends came to 11 bases. The DNA of the CDR3 is TGTGCCAGCAGTTTTAGGCAGGGCAATGGCTACACCTTC. This codes for CASSFRQGNGYTF.

In its sample, this clonotype was seen many times. This chain connects TRBV30 to TRBJ1-2; TRBD1 matches 7 bases. V lost 5 bases and J lost 8; bases outside the gene matches: 8. The CDR3 loop spans 12 amino acids. The germline V gene has CDR1 GTSNPN and CDR2 SVGIG (reference sequence). The CDR3 protein is CAWGRRGPGYTF. CDR3 bases: TGTGCCTGGGGGCGAAGGGGGCCGGGCTACACCTTC.

The sample holds a few counts of this clonotype. V gene TRBV4-2 combines with J gene TRBJ1-3; D is unresolved. CDR1 and CDR2 (germline): LGHNA, YNFKEQ. This CDR3 is 12 amino acids long. V dropped 5 bases and J dropped 0 bases, with 2 bases sitting between them. CDR3 DNA sequence: TGTGCCAGCAGCATCTCTGGAAACACCATATATTTT. This gives the protein CASSISGNTIYF.

The V and J genes are TRBV20-1 and TRBJ2-7; 9 bases match TRBD2. V was clipped by 4 bases and J by 3 bases; unmatched bases: 7. CDR3 length: 14 amino acids. CDR1 and CDR2 (germline): DFQATT, SNEGSKA (reference sequence). CDR3 in DNA: TGCAGTGCTATGAGCGGGAGGTCCGACTACGAGCAGTACTTC. This translates into CSAMSGRSDYEQYF.